This T cell receptor beta chain was sequenced during a study of T cells after yellow fever vaccination. Overall study findings and caveats: Most primary-vaccination clones reappeared after the booster (around 95% CD4, 88% CD8). From the bulk population, abundant clonotypes could contaminate and appear within FACS-sorted repertoires.

The CDR3 has 17 residues. In germline, CDR1 is MNHEY, CDR2 SVGAGI. V lost 0 bases and J lost 1; bases outside the gene matches: 2. Via MiXCR, TCRdb re-called the 5' RACE reads, giving one row per CDR3 protein. Here the sample spans over 150,000 distinct CDR3 sequences, around 7.3% being singletons. Many counts were recorded for this clonotype. What it binds is unknown. Sequenced here: CD4+ T cells sorted from PBMCs, sampled 4 to 6 days after the first yellow fever vaccination. The chain has TRBV6-5 and TRBJ2-6, with 8 bases lining up with TRBD2. The receptor's source is a man aged 18 to 29 who received the YFV17D yellow fever vaccine. The DNA for the CDR3 is TGTGCCAGCAGTTACTCGAGCGGGGGTTCTGGGGCCAACGTCCTGACTTTC. Translated, it gives CASSYSSGGSGANVLTF.